This note documents a single TCR beta chain sequence. Trimming cost V 2 bases and J 1 base, with 14 bases left between them. Per the germline V gene, CDR1 is LNHDA and CDR2 is SQIVND (reference sequence). The CDR3 covers 16 residues. This record comes from a study of blood T cell repertoires in COVID-19. At the level of the study: Specimens from acute and convalescent COVID-19 originated in the United States, Italy and Spain. The cDNA or gDNA used as material had been derived from T cells, B-cell-depleted T cells, or PBMCs.

Original methodology: Amplification with reference gene primers provided the estimates of nucleated cell counts. TCRdb's copy holds only in-frame clones and misses some; the assay was immunoSEQ multiplex PCR. V and J calls and clone size follow that table, whereas D and trimming were derived from the DNA. The sample includes approximately 66,000 clones, 75% to 90% of them seen just once. J is TRBJ2-5 and V is TRBV19; D perhaps matches TRBD1 (6 bases). The origin of this receptor is a human donor with active COVID-19. The donor label of this sample is uncertain. The material sequenced was peripheral blood. The CDR3, as DNA: TGTGCCAGTAGTATAAATCCAGGGGTAAGCCAAGAGACCCAGTACTTC. It encodes CASSINPGVSQETQYF. Together with reference TRBV19 and TRBJ2-5, the CDR3 gives the full variable domain: DGGITQSPKYLFRKEGQNVTLSCEQNLNHDAMYWYRQDPGQGLRLIYYSQIVNDFQKGDIAEGYSVSREKKESFPLTVTSAQKNPTAFYLCASSINPGVSQETQYFGPGTRLLVL.